Included here is one T cell receptor (beta chain) sequence, with context. Its target is unknown. This record belongs to a study of response to subunit inactivated influenza vaccine. Findings and limits, study-wide: Few new T cells, the authors suggested, are recruited by each seasonal influenza vaccination.

TCRdb re-called the RT-PCR reads through MiXCR, storing one row per CDR3 protein. The data show approximately 680,000 distinct CDR3 sequences, with about a sixth seen just once and roughly 11% held by the top ten. The CDR3 length is 16 residues. The V end lost 5 bases, the J end lost 0 bases, and 17 bases lay between the germline ends. The germline CDR1 and CDR2 sequences are SGHVS and FQNEAQ. The sequenced sample was PBMCs from blood, obtained 11 to 12 days after vaccination. The TCR sequence derives from a man aged 50 to 60 who received an inactivated influenza vaccine. The chain links TRBV7-8 to TRBJ2-7; D perhaps matches TRBD1 (6 bases). CDR3 nucleotide sequence: TGTGCCAGCAGCATAGGAGTGACAGGAAACTCCTACGAGCAGTACTTC. Translating gives CASSIGVTGNSYEQYF. Combining the CDR3 with reference TRBV7-8 and TRBJ2-7 gives the whole variable domain GAGVSQSPRYKVAKRGQDVALRCDPISGHVSLFWYQQALGQGPEFLTYFQNEAQLDKSGLPSDRFFAERPEGSVSTLKIQRTQQEDSAVYLCASSIGVTGNSYEQYFGPGTRLTVT.